This paragraph covers one T cell receptor beta chain sequence. Its antigen is unknown. Germline V gene lookup returns CDR1 DFQATT and CDR2 SNEGSKA (reference sequence). CDR3 length equals 13 residues. V lost 5 bases and J 5 bases, leaving 13 bases between the germline ends. This entry comes from a study of CD8 T cells in ankylosing spondylitis. General study findings and limits: Among TCR beta sequences, a motif of several highly homologous variants appeared characteristic of ankylosing spondylitis blood.

TCRdb reprocessed the 5' RACE reads with MiXCR, giving one entry per CDR3 protein. Of roughly 400,000 distinct CDR3 sequences listed, around 24% are singletons. Sample: blood, either unsorted or a sorted T cell fraction (not recorded which). This receptor was identified in a male donor with ankylosing spondylitis. The chain carries TRBV20-1 and TRBJ1-3; possible D gene TRBD1, 5 bases. Written as DNA, the CDR3 is TGCAGTGCTCCGTTCAGGGATCGAAACACCATATATTTT. Protein sequence: CSAPFRDRNTIYF.